A selection of T cell receptor beta chains follows, all from one sample in a study of OX40 agonist ivuxolimab in advanced cancers. The repertoire was sequenced with immunoSEQ multiplex PCR; TCRdb's copy has only in-frame clones and lacks some. The sample has 20,000 or so clones, about 85% seen once. The source material was CD4+ or CD8+ T cells sorted from blood, sampled in a trial of the OX40 agonist ivuxolimab. These receptors were collected from an adult with an advanced solid tumor such as melanoma, head and neck, liver or kidney cancer. The CDR3 runs from the conserved cysteine through the conserved F or W. A D gene is named only where the DNA matches it firmly. Rows give clone size only sometimes, using once, few, many, or a class for an expanded clone.

clone size: -
V gene: TRBV5-1
D gene: TRBD2
J gene: TRBJ2-1
CDR3 protein: CASSLSLGGGAYNEQFF
CDR3 DNA: TGCGCCAGCAGCTTGAGTTTAGGCGGGGGAGCCTACAATGAGCAGTTCTTC

clone size: -
V gene: TRBV10-3
D gene: -
J gene: TRBJ2-7
CDR3 protein: CAISEVPRTVYEQYF
CDR3 DNA: TGTGCCATCAGTGAGGTTCCCCGGACAGTTTACGAGCAGTACTTC

clone size: -
V gene: TRBV4-1
D gene: -
J gene: TRBJ2-7
CDR3 protein: CASSQDQSEQYF
CDR3 DNA: TGCGCCAGCAGCCAAGATCAAAGCGAGCAGTACTTC

clone size: -
V gene: TRBV6-1
D gene: -
J gene: TRBJ2-7
CDR3 protein: CASSGPELRF
CDR3 DNA: TGTGCCAGCAGTGGGCCAGAGTTGCGCTTC

clone size: -
V gene: TRBV11-2
D gene: TRBD2
J gene: TRBJ2-2
CDR3 protein: CASSSTSGGPLELFF
CDR3 DNA: TGTGCCAGCAGCTCGACTAGCGGGGGTCCGCTGGAGCTGTTTTTT

clone size: once
V gene: TRBV5-6
D gene: -
J gene: TRBJ2-6
CDR3 protein: CASSPYSGANVLTF
CDR3 DNA: TGTGCCAGCAGCCCCTACTCTGGGGCCAACGTCCTGACTTTC

clone size: -
V gene: TRBV9
D gene: -
J gene: TRBJ2-3
CDR3 protein: CASSADGTPADTQYF
CDR3 DNA: TGTGCCAGCAGCGCGGATGGGACACCCGCAGATACGCAGTATTTT

clone size: -
V gene: TRBV27
D gene: TRBD2
J gene: TRBJ2-3
CDR3 protein: CASSYPAGGPEAQYF
CDR3 DNA: TGTGCCAGCAGTTATCCAGCGGGGGGGCCTGAGGCGCAGTATTTT

clone size: -
V gene: TRBV10-1
D gene: -
J gene: TRBJ1-1
CDR3 protein: CASSVTGTAAREAFF
CDR3 DNA: TGCGCCAGCAGTGTAACCGGGACGGCGGCTAGGGAAGCTTTCTTT

clone size: -
V gene: TRBV28
D gene: TRBD1
J gene: TRBJ2-5
CDR3 protein: CASSSPGTETSQYF
CDR3 DNA: TGTGCCAGCAGTTCCCCCGGGACAGAAACCTCCCAGTACTTC

clone size: -
V gene: TRBV14
D gene: -
J gene: TRBJ1-1
CDR3 protein: CASSPTFSEAFF
CDR3 DNA: TGTGCCAGCAGCCCGACCTTTTCTGAAGCTTTCTTT

clone size: -
V gene: TRBV6-6
D gene: TRBD1
J gene: TRBJ1-5
CDR3 protein: CASSYPRTGVNQPQHF
CDR3 DNA: TGTGCCAGCAGTTACCCAAGGACAGGGGTCAATCAGCCCCAGCATTTT

clone size: -
V gene: TRBV7-9
D gene: -
J gene: TRBJ2-7
CDR3 protein: CASSFPFSPYEQYF
CDR3 DNA: TGTGCCAGCAGCTTTCCTTTTAGCCCCTACGAGCAGTACTTC

clone size: -
V gene: TRBV6-5
D gene: -
J gene: TRBJ2-7
CDR3 protein: CASKVEVGGHEQYF
CDR3 DNA: TGTGCCAGCAAGGTCGAAGTCGGAGGCCACGAGCAGTACTTC

clone size: -
V gene: TRBV19
D gene: -
J gene: TRBJ1-2
CDR3 protein: CASTWASPGYGYTF
CDR3 DNA: TGTGCCAGTACTTGGGCTTCCCCAGGCTATGGCTACACCTTC

clone size: -
V gene: TRBV7-9
D gene: TRBD1
J gene: TRBJ1-4
CDR3 protein: CASSCRDRGRSKDEKLFF
CDR3 DNA: TGTGCCAGCAGCTGCCGGGACAGGGGTCGGTCGAAAGATGAAAAACTGTTTTTT

clone size: few
V gene: TRBV9
D gene: -
J gene: TRBJ2-1
CDR3 protein: CASSTGDEQFF
CDR3 DNA: TGTGCCAGCAGCACGGGCGATGAGCAGTTCTTC

clone size: -
V gene: TRBV6-6
D gene: TRBD2
J gene: TRBJ2-7
CDR3 protein: CASSILAGGSYEQYF
CDR3 DNA: TGTGCCAGCAGTATACTAGCGGGGGGTTCCTACGAGCAGTACTTC

clone size: -
V gene: TRBV7-9
D gene: TRBD1
J gene: TRBJ2-3
CDR3 protein: CASSWGQDGDTQYF
CDR3 DNA: TGTGCCAGCAGCTGGGGACAGGATGGAGATACGCAGTATTTT

clone size: -
V gene: TRBV7-6
D gene: TRBD1
J gene: TRBJ2-7
CDR3 protein: CASSLYSGTGHEQYF
CDR3 DNA: TGTGCCAGCAGCTTATATTCCGGGACAGGCCACGAGCAGTACTTC

clone size: -
V gene: TRBV6-5
D gene: TRBD2
J gene: TRBJ2-7
CDR3 protein: CASRTSGDEQYF
CDR3 DNA: TGTGCCAGCCGAACTAGCGGGGACGAGCAGTACTTC

clone size: medium-sized
V gene: TRBV27
D gene: -
J gene: TRBJ2-7
CDR3 protein: CASSLGPAAYEQYF
CDR3 DNA: TGTGCCAGCAGTTTGGGCCCAGCGGCCTACGAGCAGTACTTC

clone size: -
V gene: TRBV6-1
D gene: -
J gene: TRBJ2-7
CDR3 protein: CASRPTGSYEQYF
CDR3 DNA: TGTGCCAGCAGGCCGACAGGATCCTACGAGCAGTACTTC

clone size: -
V gene: TRBV5-6
D gene: -
J gene: TRBJ2-5
CDR3 protein: CASSWTDSRWETQYF
CDR3 DNA: TGTGCCAGCAGCTGGACGGACTCCAGGTGGGAGACCCAGTACTTC

clone size: medium-sized
V gene: TRBV28
D gene: TRBD1
J gene: TRBJ2-7
CDR3 protein: CASSTLWDRDYEQYF
CDR3 DNA: TGTGCCAGCAGTACCCTTTGGGACAGGGACTACGAGCAGTACTTC

clone size: -
V gene: TRBV7-2
D gene: -
J gene: TRBJ1-5
CDR3 protein: CASSLARRVQGMQPQHF
CDR3 DNA: TGTGCCAGCAGCTTAGCTAGGCGGGTTCAGGGGATGCAGCCCCAGCATTTT

clone size: -
V gene: TRBV11-3
D gene: -
J gene: TRBJ1-6
CDR3 protein: CASSLGGSSPLHF
CDR3 DNA: TGTGCCAGCAGCTTAGGAGGAAGTTCACCCCTCCACTTT

clone size: -
V gene: TRBV19
D gene: TRBD1
J gene: TRBJ1-1
CDR3 protein: CASTPWTGNTEAFF
CDR3 DNA: TGTGCCAGTACCCCATGGACAGGGAACACTGAAGCTTTCTTT

clone size: -
V gene: TRBV4-3
D gene: -
J gene: TRBJ1-2
CDR3 protein: CASSQDRMTGSYTF
CDR3 DNA: TGCGCCAGCAGCCAAGATAGGATGACAGGATCCTACACCTTC

clone size: once
V gene: TRBV7-9
D gene: -
J gene: TRBJ1-3
CDR3 protein: CASSPSLAHPSGNTIYF
CDR3 DNA: TGTGCCAGCAGCCCTAGTTTGGCCCATCCCTCTGGAAACACCATATATTTT

clone size: -
V gene: TRBV7-7
D gene: -
J gene: TRBJ1-3
CDR3 protein: CASSLDGAPGNTIYF
CDR3 DNA: TGTGCCAGCAGCTTAGATGGTGCCCCTGGAAACACCATATATTTT

clone size: -
V gene: TRBV7-6
D gene: -
J gene: TRBJ1-3
CDR3 protein: CASSLDSRLGGNTIYF
CDR3 DNA: TGTGCCAGCAGCTTAGACTCCAGACTGGGGGGAAACACCATATATTTT

clone size: -
V gene: TRBV6-5
D gene: TRBD1
J gene: TRBJ2-2
CDR3 protein: CASSQGTENTGELFF
CDR3 DNA: TGTGCCAGCAGTCAAGGGACAGAGAACACCGGGGAGCTGTTTTTT

clone size: -
V gene: TRBV28
D gene: -
J gene: TRBJ1-1
CDR3 protein: CASSLGGGEAFF
CDR3 DNA: TGTGCCAGCAGTTTGGGGGGTGGTGAAGCTTTCTTT

clone size: -
V gene: TRBV11-2
D gene: -
J gene: TRBJ2-1
CDR3 protein: CASSLVTGAEQFF
CDR3 DNA: TGTGCCAGCAGCTTAGTCACGGGGGCCGAGCAGTTCTTC

clone size: -
V gene: TRBV28
D gene: TRBD1
J gene: TRBJ1-2
CDR3 protein: CASSLFRTGGAYGYTF
CDR3 DNA: TGTGCCAGCAGTCTCTTTAGGACAGGGGGCGCTTATGGCTACACCTTC

clone size: -
V gene: TRBV4-2
D gene: -
J gene: TRBJ1-6
CDR3 protein: CASSQGGAPLHF
CDR3 DNA: TGTGCCAGCAGCCAAGGGGGGGCACCCCTCCACTTT

clone size: -
V gene: TRBV7-8
D gene: TRBD1
J gene: TRBJ2-2
CDR3 protein: CASSLRGQGGTGELFF
CDR3 DNA: TGTGCCAGCAGCTTAAGGGGACAGGGAGGCACCGGGGAGCTGTTTTTT

clone size: once
V gene: TRBV7-2
D gene: -
J gene: TRBJ2-2
CDR3 protein: CASSLDMGGGVTGELFF
CDR3 DNA: TGTGCCAGCAGCTTAGATATGGGGGGCGGTGTCACCGGGGAGCTGTTTTTT

clone size: medium-sized
V gene: TRBV27
D gene: -
J gene: TRBJ2-2
CDR3 protein: CASSHTGELFF
CDR3 DNA: TGTGCCAGCAGCCACACCGGGGAGCTGTTTTTT

clone size: -
V gene: TRBV28
D gene: -
J gene: TRBJ2-7
CDR3 protein: CASSLPRETYEQYF
CDR3 DNA: TGTGCCAGCAGTTTACCCCGAGAAACCTACGAGCAGTACTTC

clone size: once
V gene: TRBV7-9
D gene: TRBD1
J gene: TRBJ1-1
CDR3 protein: CASSLVTGGTEAFF
CDR3 DNA: TGTGCCAGCAGCTTAGTGACAGGGGGGACTGAAGCTTTCTTT